The 32 T cell receptor beta chains reported below all come from one sample, sequenced in a study of CD8+CD57+ T cells in acquired aplastic anemia. Genomic DNA constituted the template upon which TCR beta VDJ and CDR3 profiling was performed. TCRdb processed the reads anew with MiXCR; each CDR3 protein has one entry. The sample records 200,000 or so distinct CDR3 sequences, under 55% being singletons. Sequencing was done on patients that had shown CD8+CD57+ cell expansion by flow cytometry. The sample was sorted CD4+, CD8+, or CD8+CD57+ T cells (not recorded which) from PBMCs. These receptor sequences come from a human donor with aplastic anemia.

This clonotype has a count of ten or more. This chain links TRBV2 with TRBJ2-1; no clear D. V lost 4 bases to trimming and J lost 2 bases, with 6 bases between them. The length of the CDR3 is 13 residues. Germline loops: CDR1 SNHLY, CDR2 FYNNEI. The CDR3 spells CASSVVPYNEQFF. The CDR3 nucleotides are TGTGCCAGCAGTGTTGTCCCCTACAATGAGCAGTTCTTC.

This rearrangement joins TRBV6-2 or TRBV6-3 to TRBJ2-7; a weak D match, TRBD1 (6 bases). The CDR3 contains 16 residues. Germline-derived CDR1 and CDR2 are MNHEY and SVGEGT. The V and J ends lost 2 bases and 2 bases respectively, with 16 bases between them. CDR3 loop: CASSYSPGEGAYEQYF. The DNA for the CDR3 is TGTGCCAGCAGTTACAGCCCAGGGGAAGGGGCCTACGAGCAGTACTTC.

The count of this clonotype is one. The chain joins TRBV15 to TRBJ2-3; 7 positions match TRBD2. The CDR3 length is 16 residues. CDR1 and CDR2 from the germline V gene are LNHNV and YYDKDF (reference sequence). Trimming cost V 0 bases and J 1 base; bases outside gene matches: 4. The CDR3 reads CATSREGGSGTDTQYF. The CDR3 DNA reads TGTGCCACCAGCAGAGAAGGCGGGAGCGGCACAGATACGCAGTATTTT.

This chain joins TRBV7-8 and TRBJ2-7; D unclear. The CDR3 runs 13 residues. The V end was cut by 2 bases, the J end by 4 bases, with 9 bases between. CDR1 is SGHVS, CDR2 FQNEAQ, per germline. CDR3 sequence (DNA): TGTGCCAGCAGCTTATCAAGGCGGTACGAGCAGTACTTC. This sequence encodes CASSLSRRYEQYF.

The chain has TRBV19 and TRBJ2-1; TRBD1 aligns across 8 bases. The germline CDR1 and CDR2 sequences are LNHDA and SQIVND (reference sequence). V gave up 7 bases and J gave up 5 bases; unmatched junction bases: 10. The CDR3 has 15 residues. The CDR3 is CASKPRGPGHNEQFF. In DNA form, the CDR3 reads TGTGCCAGTAAACCCAGGGGGCCGGGACACAATGAGCAGTTCTTC.

In the case of this clonotype: The junction and the germline gene differ at one end; a read error may be behind it. V is TRBV2 and J is TRBJ2-2, with 7 bases fitting TRBD2. The germline CDR1 and CDR2 sequences are SNHLY and FYNNEI. The CDR3 is 16 amino acids. CDR3 DNA: TGTGCCAGCAGTGAAGGCGGGACTAAGAACACCGGGGAGCTGTCTTGG. Amino acids: CASSEGGTKNTGELSW. Drawing the rest from reference TRBV2 and TRBJ2-2, the complete variable domain is EPEVTQTPSHQVTQMGQEVILRCVPISNHLYFYWYRQILGQKVEFLVSFYNNEISEKSEIFDDQFSVERPDGSNFTLKIRSTKLEDSAMYFCASSEGGTKNTGELSWGEGSRLTVL.

This clonotype was counted between two and nine times. The missing conserved phenylalanine or tryptophan at the end of this CDR3 makes a read error likely. The DNA is left out, because the CDR3 cannot be placed on it with certainty; the CDR3 is given as TCRdb lists it. The chain recombines TRBV2 with TRBJ1-3. Germline CDR1 reads SNHLY; CDR2 reads FYNNEI. With termini counted, the CDR3 has 10 amino acids. This chain's CDR3 is CASGTSGSTT.

This chain connects TRBV25-1 to TRBJ1-6; possibly TRBD1 for D (6 bases). This CDR3 is built from 13 residues. V lost 5 bases, J lost 8 bases, and 10 bases lay in between. CDR1 is MGHDK and CDR2 is SYGVNS in the germline V gene. DNA for the CDR3: TGTGCCAGCAGTACACAGGGCGATTCACCCCTCCACTTT. Protein sequence: CASSTQGDSPLHF.

This clonotype appeared many times. The chain has TRBV5-8 and TRBJ2-1, with TRBD2 matching over 7 bases. V was pared by 4 bases and J by 5 bases, with 15 bases of the junction left unmatched. This CDR3 contains 17 residues. Germline CDR1 SGHTS, CDR2 YDEGEE. In DNA, the CDR3 is TGTGCCAGCAGCCCGGGGGGTTCACCGTACTTACACAATGAGCAGTTCTTC. Translating gives CASSPGGSPYLHNEQFF.

This clonotype has a single count. The V call is TRBV29-1, the J call TRBJ1-1, with TRBD1 identical over 8 bases. The length of the CDR3 is 13 residues. With 6 bases clipped from V and 7 bases from J, the junction kept 10 bases outside the gene matches. Germline CDR1 reads SQVTM; CDR2 reads ANQGSEA. In DNA form, the CDR3 reads TGCAGCGTCTTGACAGGGGAGGACGTTGAAGCTTTCTTT. Translation gives CSVLTGEDVEAFF.

Ten or more counts support this clonotype. The rearrangement uses TRBV20-1 and TRBJ2-2; D is perhaps TRBD2 (7 bases). This CDR3 comprises 14 residues. Per germline, CDR1 DFQATT and CDR2 SNEGSKA (reference sequence). The CDR3 here is CSGGRGWNTGELFF. CDR3 nucleotide sequence: TGCAGCGGGGGGAGGGGGTGGAACACCGGGGAGCTGTTTTTT.

DNA for the CDR3: TGCGCCAGCAGCCAAGAATACATAAGGACTAGCGGGATCTACAATGAGCAGTTCTTC. This sequence encodes CASSQEYIRTSGIYNEQFF. The chain carries TRBV4-1 and TRBJ2-1, with TRBD2 matching over 12 bases. This CDR3 has 19 residues. The germline V gene encodes CDR1 MGHRA and CDR2 YSYEKL. Trimming took 0 bases from V and 3 from J; bases not matched to a gene: 9.

The chain links TRBV29-1 to TRBJ2-1; 8 nucleotides align to TRBD1. Germline V gives CDR1 SQVTM, CDR2 ANQGSEA. This CDR3 has 14 amino acids. V was clipped by 3 bases and J by 8 bases; unmatched bases: 9. The CDR3 region is CSVDRGQVIDEQFF. The DNA for the CDR3 is TGCAGCGTTGACAGGGGGCAAGTAATTGATGAGCAGTTCTTC.

There are a few counts of this clonotype. The CDR3 DNA follows: TGTGCCAGCTCCCCGCGGGACAAAAACACTGAAGCTTTCTTT. Translated, it gives CASSPRDKNTEAFF. The gene calls are TRBV18 and TRBJ1-1, with a weak D call TRBD1 (6 bases). V lost 6 bases, J lost 2 bases, and 13 bases lay in between. Germline CDR1 is KGHSH and CDR2 is LQKENI. This CDR3 is 14 amino acids long.

CDR3 nucleotides: TGTGCCAGCAGTGAGGGGACTACTAACCAAGAGACCCAGTACTTC. This encodes CASSEGTTNQETQYF. V usage is TRBV7-9 and J usage is TRBJ2-5; TRBD2 matches 7 bases. Losses at the gene ends were 6 bases for V and 0 bases for J; bases not matched to a gene: 7. This CDR3 is built from 15 residues. The V gene's germline CDR1 is SEHNR and CDR2 FQNEAQ (reference sequence). Full variable domain (missing parts from reference TRBV7-9 and TRBJ2-5): DTGVSQNPRHKITKRGQNVTFRCDPISEHNRLYWYRQTLGQGPEFLTYFQNEAQLEKSRLLSDRFSAERPKGSFSTLEIQRTEQGDSAMYLCASSEGTTNQETQYFGPGTRLLVL.

The chain couples TRBV6-5 to TRBJ1-2; possibly TRBD1 for D (5 bases). The CDR3 covers 13 residues. CDR1 is MNHEY, CDR2 SVGAGI, per germline. The ends were cut back, 4 bases at V and 8 bases at J, with 14 bases in the middle. This CDR3 is CASSFGTLGGYTF. In DNA, the CDR3 is TGTGCCAGCAGTTTCGGGACGTTGGGCGGCTACACCTTC.

The chain combines TRBV5-6 with TRBJ2-5; D may be TRBD2 (7 bases). The CDR3 spans 16 residues. Trimming stripped 0 bases from V and 9 bases from J, with 21 bases between. CDR1 is SGHDT, CDR2 YYEEEE, per germline. CDR3 residues: CASSLGGGALNQPQYF. The CDR3 DNA reads as TGTGCCAGCAGCTTGGGGGGGGGGGCCCTCAATCAGCCCCAGTACTTC.

This clonotype turned up a few times. Just one base apart from a much larger clone, this may be a read error. This chain uses TRBV20-1 with TRBJ1-6, with a possible D match to TRBD1 (6 bases). From germline, CDR1 is DFQATT and CDR2 SNEGSKA (reference sequence). CDR3 length: 13 amino acids. This CDR3 reads CSPQGPYSSPLHF. The CDR3 DNA sequence: TGCAGCCCCCAGGGGCCTTATAGTTCACCCCTCCACTTT.

Regarding this clonotype: The junction and the germline gene differ at one end; a read error may be behind it. This rearrangement joins TRBV7-9 to TRBJ2-2; either TRBD1 or TRBD2 may fit D (5 bases each). The CDR3 has 13 amino acids. Germline lookup yields CDR1 SEHNR and CDR2 FQNEAQ (reference sequence). The chain's CDR3 is CASSLGGSRGAVF. CDR3 sequence (DNA): TGTGCCAGCAGCTTAGGGGGGAGTCGGGGAGCTGTTTTT. Full variable domain (remainder filled in from reference TRBV7-9 and TRBJ2-2): DTGVSQNPRHKITKRGQNVTFRCDPISEHNRLYWYRQTLGQGPEFLTYFQNEAQLEKSRLLSDRFSAERPKGSFSTLEIQRTEQGDSAMYLCASSLGGSRGAVFGEGSRLTVL.

V gene TRBV15 combines with J gene TRBJ1-2, with D perhaps matching TRBD1 (6 bases). CDR1 is LNHNV and CDR2 is YYDKDF in the germline V gene (reference sequence). CDR3 size: 14 residues. V lost 1 base and J 7 bases, leaving 13 bases between the germline ends. This CDR3 reads CATSRASQGFGYTF. The CDR3 region has the DNA TGTGCCACCAGCAGAGCCTCACAGGGCTTTGGCTACACCTTC.

A remark on this clonotype: This may come from a read error, since a much larger clone is one base off. This rearrangement joins TRBV12-3 or TRBV12-4 to TRBJ1-1; possibly TRBD1 for D (6 bases). This CDR3 region has 14 residues. The CDR3 nucleotides are TGTGCCAGCAGTCCTAGCCACAGGGACACTGAAGCTCTCTTT. It codes for CASSPSHRDTEALF.

The chain has TRBV18 and TRBJ1-1; 8 nucleotides align to TRBD1. Losses at the gene ends were 3 bases for V and 2 bases for J; bases not matched to a gene: 2. The CDR3 loop spans 14 amino acids. Germline CDR1 and CDR2: KGHSH and LQKENI. CDR3 in amino acids: CASSPGQANTEAFF. The CDR3 DNA follows: TGTGCCAGCTCACCGGGACAGGCAAACACTGAAGCTTTCTTT.

In regard to this clonotype: A junction end diverges from the germline sequence, so it may reflect a read error. This CDR3 reads CASSLGGQPTQYF. The DNA for the CDR3 is TGTGCTAGCAGCTTAGGGGGACAGCCGACCCAGTACTTC. This chain links TRBV7-7 with TRBJ2-5, with 7 bases fitting TRBD1. CDR1 SSHAT and CDR2 FNYEAQ come from the germline V gene (reference sequence). The length of the CDR3 is 13 residues. The full variable domain, completed using reference TRBV7-7 and TRBJ2-5, is GAGVSQSPRYKVTKRGQDVTLRCDPISSHATLYWYQQALGQGPEFLTYFNYEAQPDKSGLPSDRFSAERPEGSISTLTIQRTEQRDSAMYRCASSLGGQPTQYFGPGTRLLVL.

The genes are TRBV18 and TRBJ1-5, with unresolved D. V was pared by 5 bases and J by 5 bases, with 10 bases between. Germline V gene data show CDR1 as KGHSH and CDR2 as LQKENI. This CDR3 has 13 amino acids. CDR3 loop: CASSAGNHQPQHF. The DNA for the CDR3 is TGTGCCAGCTCAGCCGGGAATCATCAGCCCCAGCATTTT.

This clonotype was detected ten times or more. The chain carries TRBV9 and TRBJ2-7; 10 positions match TRBD1. Germline CDR1 is SGDLS and CDR2 is YYNGEE. Losses at the gene ends were 0 bases for V and 3 bases for J; bases not matched to a gene: 6. The CDR3 is made up of 16 amino acids. CDR3 sequence (DNA): TGTGCCAGCAGCGTAGGAAGGGGACAGGGGATCTACGAGCAGTACTTC. It codes for CASSVGRGQGIYEQYF.

The chain couples TRBV5-1 to TRBJ1-6, with 7 bases fitting TRBD1. The CDR3 runs to 16 residues. Germline V CDR1 and CDR2: SGHRS, YFSETQ. V was clipped by 4 bases and J by 5 bases; unmatched bases: 9. The chain's CDR3 is CASSTPTGLDNSPLHF. The CDR3 nucleotides read TGCGCCAGCAGCACCCCGACAGGGCTCGATAATTCACCCCTCCACTTT. Using reference TRBV5-1 and TRBJ1-6 for the parts outside the CDR3, the full variable domain is KAGVTQTPRYLIKTRGQQVTLSCSPISGHRSVSWYQQTPGQGLQFLFEYFSETQRNKGNFPGRFSGRQFSNSRSEMNVSTLELGDSALYLCASSTPTGLDNSPLHFGNGTRLTVT.

This clonotype was found a few times. In nucleotides, the CDR3 is TGTGCCAGCAGCTTAGCTGGGACAGGGTCCTCCTACGAGCAGTACTTC. Encoded protein: CASSLAGTGSSYEQYF. The chain is built from TRBV7-2 and TRBJ2-7, with 9 bases identical to TRBD1. This CDR3 has 16 residues. V shed 0 bases, J shed 0 bases, and the junction held 3 bases outside the gene matches. Germline V lookup: CDR1 SGHTA, CDR2 FQGNSA. Variable domain in full (rest from reference TRBV7-2 and TRBJ2-7): GAGVSQSPSNKVTEKGKDVELRCDPISGHTALYWYRQSLGQGLEFLIYFQGNSAPDKSGLPSDRFSAERTGGSVSTLTIQRTQQEDSAVYLCASSLAGTGSSYEQYFGPGTRLTVT.

This clonotype appeared many times. The chain links TRBV7-8 to TRBJ2-5; D is possibly TRBD1 (6 bases). The CDR3 is made up of 14 amino acids. Trimming pared 5 bases from V and 5 bases from J, leaving 15 bases between. Germline V lookup: CDR1 SGHVS, CDR2 FQNEAQ. CDR3 protein: CASSLRTDYETQYF. CDR3 in DNA: TGTGCCAGCAGCCTCCGGACAGATTATGAGACCCAGTACTTC.

In this sample, this clonotype turned up many times. The rearrangement links TRBV9 to TRBJ1-6; 8 positions agree with TRBD1. Germline trimming cut 4 bases from V and 7 bases from J; bases unmatched to any gene: 4. This CDR3 is built from 14 residues. The germline V gene has CDR1 SGDLS and CDR2 YYNGEE. The CDR3 bases are TGTGCCAGCAGCCCAGGGGGCGGGAATTCACCCCTCCACTTT. Its protein product is CASSPGGGNSPLHF.

This clonotype appeared many times. The chain has TRBV6-1 and TRBJ1-5, with 8 positions matching TRBD1. V was clipped by 3 bases and J by 6 bases; unmatched bases: 13. There are 17 residues in the CDR3. In germline, CDR1 is MNHNS, CDR2 SASEGT. The CDR3 spells CASSELIGQGFSQPQHF. DNA of the CDR3: TGTGCCAGCAGTGAGCTAATCGGACAGGGATTCAGTCAGCCCCAGCATTTT.

Notes on this clonotype: A read error is likely, as this CDR3 ends without the conserved phenylalanine or tryptophan. Because the CDR3's place on the DNA is in doubt, the DNA is left out and the CDR3 is given as listed by TCRdb. The rearrangement joins TRBV24-1 to TRBJ2-3. Germline CDR1 and CDR2: KGHDR and SFDVKD. The CDR3 is made up of 9 amino acids, end residues included. The CDR3 loop reads CATSDLQIG.

As concerns this clonotype: The junction and the germline gene differ at one end; a read error may be behind it. This chain connects TRBV24-1 to TRBJ2-3, with 8 bases lining up with TRBD1. The germline gives CDR1 KGHDR, CDR2 SFDVKD. This CDR3 has 14 amino acids. The CDR3 here is CATRDTGGRDTQYF. The CDR3 coding sequence is TGTGCCACCCGTGATACAGGGGGGCGGGATACACAGTATTTT.